This entry features one T cell receptor beta chain sequence. Its target is not known. Germline-derived CDR1 and CDR2 are SNHLY and FYNNEI. The CDR3 is 13 residues long. V lost 8 bases and J 2 bases, leaving 12 bases between the germline ends. These data originate in a study of beta chain features in type 1 diabetes. Study information: Patient and healthy donor groups were alike in age, gender and cell yields. General observations from the study: Shorter TCRB CDR3s, moderately but significantly so, were found in Type 1 diabetes patients in all four CD4+ subsets.

All of the isolated RNA was reverse transcribed, so expressed TCRB transcripts were sequenced. Assay used: immunoSEQ multiplex PCR; TCRdb lists only in-frame clones, some missing. The sample holds 150,000 to 200,000 clones; 63% are singletons and the top ten take roughly 0.095%. The TCR sequence derives from a man aged 30 to 45 with type 1 diabetes. Sequences were obtained from naive CD4+ T cells from blood. V gene TRBV2 combines with J gene TRBJ1-1; no definite D call. The CDR3 reads CASEKEFNTEAFF. The CDR3 coding sequence is TGTGCCAGCGAAAAGGAATTCAACACTGAAGCTTTCTTT.